This T cell receptor (delta chain) was sequenced for a study of Vδ1+ human thymocytes. Study outcomes and limitations: Thymic TRG and TRD repertoires appeared highly polyclonal. Thymic delta-chain repertoires held approximately 20% Vdelta2 sequences and few Vdelta3, despite high sort purity. Bulk data may be misread because of unexpected Vdelta2 sequences.

As regards this clone: Its antigen is as yet unknown.

Alphabeta T cells were depleted, then CD3+ Vdelta1+ Vdelta2- thymocytes were FACS-sorted. Between about 96% and 99.6% of sorted thymocytes were Vdelta1+. The template was reverse-transcribed extracted RNA. Pooled V-gene forward primers with one constant-region reverse primer generated the CDR3 amplicons by multiplex PCR. TCRdb ran CATT on the multiplex PCR reads. The sample records about 75,000 delta-chain clones, about 35% being singletons. This CDR3 spans 19 amino acids. Losses at the gene ends were 1 base for V and 11 bases for J; bases not matched to a gene: 22. Germline values: CDR1 TSWWSYY, CDR2 QGS.

The sequencing sample was made of Vdelta1+ gamma-delta thymocytes from the thymus. As for subset: FACS-sorted CD3+ TCRalphabeta- TCRVdelta1+ TCRVdelta2- thymocytes. The clonotype originates from a boy in the first two years of life who had congenital heart surgery. The chain carries TRDV1 and TRDJ1; 10 nucleotides agree with TRDD3. CDR3 sequence: CALGERHPTGGFPRIFLIF. In nucleotides, the CDR3 is TGTGCTCTTGGGGAACGTCACCCTACTGGGGGATTTCCTCGGATTTTCCTCATCTTT.